Listed below are T cell receptor beta chains from one sample, sequenced in a study of shared clonotypes between healthy human individuals. The protocol was immunoSEQ multiplex PCR, while the TCRdb copy is restricted to in-frame clones and leaves out a portion. Of 1.5 million to 2.5 million clones listed, around 96% are singletons. The sequenced sample consisted of naive CD8+ T cells sorted from blood. The source of these receptors is a man younger than 35 in good health. Each CDR3 is given with its conserved first and last residue. The D gene is left open where the match is weak. Size is stated for part of the rows, as once, few or many counts, or as a class when the clone is expanded.

v_call	j_call	clone_size	cdr3_length	d_call	cdr3_aa	cdr3_nt
TRBV4-3	TRBJ2-7	.	15	TRBD2	CASSQDRAGAYEQYF	TGCGCCAGCAGCCAAGATCGGGCGGGAGCCTACGAGCAGTACTTC
TRBV7-9	TRBJ2-7	.	18	TRBD1	CASSLPVAGTESSYEQYF	TGTGCCAGCAGCTTACCCGTAGCCGGGACAGAGAGCTCCTACGAGCAGTACTTC
TRBV11-3	TRBJ2-1	.	16	.	CASSPSADSSYNEQFF	TGTGCCAGCAGCCCTAGCGCCGACAGCTCCTACAATGAGCAGTTCTTC
TRBV30	TRBJ2-5	.	13	.	CAWTSVLEETQYF	TGTGCCTGGACCTCCGTCCTAGAAGAGACCCAGTACTTC
TRBV4-1	TRBJ2-7	.	14	.	CASSQPTVPYEQYF	TGCGCCAGCAGCCAACCGACAGTACCCTACGAGCAGTACTTC
TRBV7-2	TRBJ2-5	.	16	TRBD2	CASSLDPRGEWETQYF	TGTGCCAGCAGCTTAGATCCCCGGGGGGAATGGGAGACCCAGTACTTC
TRBV30	TRBJ2-3	.	15	.	CAWSPLAPATDTQYF	TGTGCCTGGAGCCCACTAGCTCCTGCCACAGATACGCAGTATTTT
TRBV28	TRBJ2-1	.	19	TRBD2	CASSSSGTSGGANYNEQFF	TGTGCCAGCAGTTCCTCCGGGACTAGCGGGGGGGCGAACTACAATGAGCAGTTCTTC
TRBV19	TRBJ2-2	.	18	.	CASSGADTGVWGTGELFF	TGTGCCAGTAGTGGTGCGGATACCGGAGTATGGGGCACCGGGGAGCTGTTTTTT
TRBV2	TRBJ2-7	few	13	.	CARGVADSYEQYF	TGTGCCCGCGGGGTGGCCGACTCCTACGAGCAGTACTTC
TRBV27	TRBJ1-6	.	14	.	CASSFRDTYSPLHF	TGTGCCAGCAGTTTCCGGGACACATATTCACCCCTCCACTTT
TRBV18	TRBJ2-2	.	15	.	CASPATGLNTGELFF	TGTGCCAGCCCAGCGACAGGACTAAACACCGGGGAGCTGTTTTTT
TRBV30	TRBJ2-2	.	15	.	CACQLGGLPSGELFF	TGTGCCTGTCAGTTGGGGGGGCTTCCTTCAGGGGAGCTGTTTTTT
TRBV5-1	TRBJ2-1	.	15	.	CASSLVGGSYNEQFF	TGCGCCAGCAGCTTGGTGGGGGGCTCCTACAATGAGCAGTTCTTC
TRBV29-1	TRBJ2-7	.	15	TRBD2	CSVEGRREGSYEQYF	TGCAGCGTTGAAGGGAGAAGGGAGGGCTCCTACGAGCAGTACTTC
TRBV27	TRBJ2-7	.	13	TRBD1	CASSSGGPYEQYF	TGTGCCAGCTCATCAGGGGGTCCCTACGAGCAGTACTTC
TRBV29-1	TRBJ1-1	.	15	TRBD1	CSAPAQGDVNTEAFF	TGCAGCGCCCCTGCACAGGGGGACGTGAACACTGAAGCTTTCTTT
TRBV13	TRBJ2-3	.	14	TRBD2	CASSLVREGQGQYF	TGTGCCAGCAGCTTAGTGCGGGAGGGCCAGGGGCAGTATTTT
TRBV27	TRBJ2-4	.	16	TRBD2	CASSLGWTSGATVQYF	TGTGCCAGCAGTTTAGGCTGGACTAGCGGGGCGACAGTTCAGTACTTC
TRBV6-5	TRBJ1-6	.	15	.	CAGSYSRDFSSPLHF	TGTGCCGGCAGTTACTCGAGAGACTTCTCTTCACCCCTCCACTTT
TRBV30	TRBJ1-1	.	12	.	CAWGTVNTEAFF	TGTGCCTGGGGAACAGTGAACACTGAAGCTTTCTTT
TRBV4-3	TRBJ2-7	.	13	.	CASSQDAEAEQYF	TGCGCCAGCAGCCAAGATGCCGAAGCCGAGCAGTACTTC
TRBV7-9	TRBJ2-5	.	13	.	CASSLSEQETQYF	TGTGCCAGCAGCTTAAGTGAGCAAGAGACCCAGTACTTC
TRBV7-9	TRBJ2-5	.	16	.	CASSRGGGWTPETQYF	TGTGCCAGCAGCCGCGGCGGAGGGTGGACCCCAGAGACCCAGTACTTC
TRBV6-5	TRBJ1-1	once	13	.	CASSYFVNTEAFF	TGTGCCAGCAGTTACTTCGTGAACACTGAAGCTTTCTTT
TRBV30	TRBJ1-1	few	14	.	CAWSVLRLNTEAFF	TGTGCCTGGAGTGTACTCCGTTTGAACACTGAAGCTTTCTTT
TRBV27	TRBJ2-2	.	16	TRBD1	CASSLAQGASTGELFF	TGTGCCAGCAGTTTAGCCCAGGGGGCAAGCACCGGGGAGCTGTTTTTT
TRBV6-1	TRBJ2-7	.	18	TRBD1	CASSDRYRGGQPTYEQYF	TGTGCCAGCAGTGATAGATACCGTGGGGGACAGCCAACCTACGAGCAGTACTTC
TRBV10-1	TRBJ2-7	.	13	.	CASSPGPVYEQYF	TGCGCCAGCAGCCCAGGGCCCGTCTACGAGCAGTACTTC
TRBV13	TRBJ2-2	.	16	.	CASSLVESGNTGELFF	TGTGCCAGCAGCTTAGTAGAGAGCGGGAACACCGGGGAGCTGTTTTTT
TRBV13	TRBJ2-1	.	16	TRBD2	CASSARLAGETNEQFF	TGTGCCAGCAGCGCCCGACTAGCGGGAGAAACTAATGAGCAGTTCTTC
TRBV10-1	TRBJ2-1	.	16	TRBD1	CASSESETGGFNEQFF	TGCGCCAGCAGTGAGTCGGAGACAGGGGGGTTCAATGAGCAGTTCTTC
TRBV28	TRBJ1-5	.	15	.	CASSLSKDSNQPQHF	TGTGCCAGCAGTTTATCTAAGGATAGCAATCAGCCCCAGCATTTT
TRBV4-1	TRBJ1-5	many	13	.	CASSQEGGQPQHF	TGCGCCAGCAGCCAAGAGGGAGGGCAGCCCCAGCATTTT
TRBV5-1	TRBJ2-1	.	17	TRBD2	CASSWGVGLAAYNEQFF	TGCGCCAGCAGCTGGGGTGTTGGACTAGCGGCCTACAATGAGCAGTTCTTC
TRBV7-8	TRBJ2-1	.	15	TRBD2	CASSLGGGREDEQFF	TGTGCCAGCAGCCTTGGGGGGGGAAGAGAAGATGAGCAGTTCTTC
TRBV9	TRBJ2-7	.	17	.	CASSPLWGEFFSYEQYF	TGTGCCAGCAGCCCGTTGTGGGGGGAATTTTTCTCCTACGAGCAGTACTTC
TRBV14	TRBJ2-7	.	15	TRBD1	CASSQTGQGTDEQYF	TGTGCCAGCAGCCAGACTGGACAGGGGACCGACGAGCAGTACTTC
TRBV6-5	TRBJ2-5	.	15	.	CASTDDSGPQETQYF	TGTGCCAGCACTGACGACAGCGGGCCACAAGAGACCCAGTACTTC
TRBV4-1	TRBJ1-1	once	14	.	CASSPRGENTEAFF	TGCGCCAGCAGCCCCCGGGGAGAGAACACTGAAGCTTTCTTT
TRBV6-5	TRBJ2-5	few	12	.	CASSSSEETQYF	TGTGCCAGCAGTTCCTCAGAGGAGACCCAGTACTTC
TRBV28	TRBJ1-1	once	13	.	CASSLSGDTEAFF	TGTGCCAGCAGTTTATCAGGCGACACTGAAGCTTTCTTT
TRBV5-1	TRBJ2-4	.	16	.	CASSLASNRVGNIQYF	TGCGCCAGCAGCTTGGCCTCGAACAGGGTGGGAAACATTCAGTACTTC
TRBV7-9	TRBJ2-4	once	16	.	CASSLAESLAKNIQYF	TGTGCCAGCAGCTTAGCAGAATCACTAGCCAAAAACATTCAGTACTTC
TRBV6-1	TRBJ2-7	.	15	TRBD2	CASSEGLAVNYEQYF	TGTGCCAGCAGTGAAGGGCTAGCGGTCAACTACGAGCAGTACTTC
TRBV5-6	TRBJ2-5	.	13	TRBD1	CASSSRGSSIQYF	TGTGCCAGCAGCTCCAGGGGGTCTAGCATACAGTACTTC
TRBV7-9	TRBJ1-4	.	13	.	CASSTGTNEKLFF	TGTGCCAGCAGCACGGGCACAAATGAAAAACTGTTTTTT
TRBV6-5	TRBJ1-2	.	14	.	CASSYQEGIEGYTF	TGTGCCAGCAGTTACCAAGAGGGCATAGAAGGCTACACCTTC
TRBV30	TRBJ1-6	.	15	.	CAWSADSSYNSPLHF	TGTGCCTGGAGCGCGGACTCCTCCTATAATTCACCCCTCCACTTT
TRBV7-9	TRBJ2-1	once	16	TRBD1	CASSTLQGASYNEQFF	TGTGCCAGCAGCACTTTACAGGGGGCTTCCTACAATGAGCAGTTCTTC